This record concerns one T cell receptor (beta chain) sequence. Methods used by the authors: From reference gene primer amplification, estimates of nucleated cell counts were derived. TCRdb's table, derived via immunoSEQ multiplex PCR, lists solely in-frame clones and lacks some. The D gene and trimming were derived from the DNA, and the V and J assignments and clone size from that table. The table lists under 45,000 clones, approximately 80% of them singletons. The data were taken from a study of blood T cell repertoires in COVID-19. Study-level information: COVID-19 samples from acute and convalescent phases originated in the United States, Italy and Spain. PBMCs, B-cell-depleted T cells, or T cells provided the cDNA or gDNA that made up the material.

The CDR3 has 14 amino acids. V was clipped by 2 bases and J by 6 bases, with 12 bases between them. Germline CDR1 reads SGHRS; CDR2 reads YFSETQ. The sequence derives from a man older than 75 with acute or convalescent COVID-19. Sequenced sample: peripheral blood. The chain has TRBV5-1 and TRBJ2-1, with D unclear. The CDR3 region is CASSFWSGFNEQFF. The CDR3 DNA follows: TGCGCCAGCAGCTTTTGGTCCGGGTTCAATGAGCAGTTCTTC.